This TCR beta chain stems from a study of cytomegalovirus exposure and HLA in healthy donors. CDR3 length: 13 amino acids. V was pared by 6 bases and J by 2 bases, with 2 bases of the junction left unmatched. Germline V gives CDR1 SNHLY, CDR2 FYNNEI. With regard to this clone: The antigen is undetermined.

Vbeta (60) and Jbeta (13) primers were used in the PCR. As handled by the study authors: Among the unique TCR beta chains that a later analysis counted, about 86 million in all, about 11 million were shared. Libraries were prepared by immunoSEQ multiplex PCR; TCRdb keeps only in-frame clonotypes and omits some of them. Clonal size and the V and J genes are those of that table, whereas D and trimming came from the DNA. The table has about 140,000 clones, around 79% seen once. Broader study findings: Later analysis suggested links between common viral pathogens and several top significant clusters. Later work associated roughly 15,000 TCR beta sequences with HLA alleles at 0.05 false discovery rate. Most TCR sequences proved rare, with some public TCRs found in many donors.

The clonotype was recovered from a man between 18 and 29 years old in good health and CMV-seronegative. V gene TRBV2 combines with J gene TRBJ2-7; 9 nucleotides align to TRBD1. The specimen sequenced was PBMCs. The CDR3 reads CASRGTGPYEQYF. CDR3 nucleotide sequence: TGTGCCAGCAGAGGGACAGGGCCCTACGAGCAGTACTTC.